Listed below are T cell receptor beta chains from one sample, sequenced in a study of human T cells and chemical hapten exposure. TCRdb independently ran MiXCR on the RACE reads; one entry per CDR3 protein. There are approximately 41,000 distinct CDR3 sequences in the sample; under 4.5% occur only once, and roughly 24% lies in the top ten. The sample here was whole blood, taken in connection with sensitization to the hapten diphenylcyclopropenone (DPC). Source of these receptors: a man aged 50 or older with alopecia areata. Some clones in this sample may be carry-over from other donors' samples. The CDR3 runs from the conserved cysteine through the conserved F or W. The order of the fields is CDR3 protein, CDR3 DNA, J gene, V gene, D gene, clone size. The D gene is left open where the match is weak. Size is omitted from some rows. Given values are once, few, many or a class for expanded clones.

CASRGTGVGSDTQYF,TGTGCCAGCAGAGGAACGGGAGTGGGGTCAGATACGCAGTATTTT,TRBJ2-3,TRBV6-2/TRBV6-3,.,few
CASSLDKLAGGRNNEQFF,TGTGCCAGCAGCTTAGATAAACTAGCGGGAGGACGAAACAATGAGCAGTTCTTC,TRBJ2-1,TRBV7-9,TRBD2,many
CASRVSGTYEQYF,TGTGCCAGCAGAGTTAGCGGGACCTACGAGCAGTACTTC,TRBJ2-7,TRBV6-6,TRBD2,many
CASSPQNTGELFF,TGTGCCAGCAGCCCGCAAAACACCGGGGAGCTGTTTTTT,TRBJ2-2,TRBV11-2,.,many
CASSLDSHNEQFF,TGTGCTAGCAGCTTAGACAGCCACAATGAGCAGTTCTTC,TRBJ2-1,TRBV7-7,.,many
CASSWGRVTEAFF,TGTGCCAGCAGTTGGGGACGCGTCACTGAAGCTTTCTTT,TRBJ1-1,TRBV6-5,.,many
CASSWPGYGYTF,TGTGCCAGCAGTTGGCCAGGCTATGGCTACACCTTC,TRBJ1-2,TRBV6-2/TRBV6-3,.,few
CASRPLALNEQFF,TGTGCCAGCAGACCCCTAGCACTAAATGAGCAGTTCTTC,TRBJ2-1,TRBV7-9,.,many
CASSPGTSTTDTQYF,TGCGCCAGCAGCCCGGGGACCTCAACCACAGATACGCAGTATTTT,TRBJ2-3,TRBV5-1,.,many
CATNPGVRNQPQHF,TGTGCCACCAACCCAGGCGTCCGGAATCAGCCCCAGCATTTT,TRBJ1-5,TRBV15,.,many
CASSSELRHYGYTF,TGTGCCAGCAGCTCGGAGTTACGCCACTATGGCTACACCTTC,TRBJ1-2,TRBV7-2,.,many
CSVEEWTDTQYF,TGCAGCGTTGAAGAGTGGACAGATACGCAGTATTTT,TRBJ2-3,TRBV29-1,.,.
CASSFGSGPSTDTQYF,TGTGCCAGCAGCTTTGGTAGTGGGCCGAGCACAGATACGCAGTATTTT,TRBJ2-3,TRBV11-2,.,many
CASQSGTGSPYEQYF,TGTGCCTCTCAATCCGGGACAGGGAGCCCCTACGAGCAGTACTTC,TRBJ2-7,TRBV28,TRBD1,.
CSVGQRTEAFF,TGCAGCGTTGGACAACGCACTGAAGCTTTCTTT,TRBJ1-1,TRBV29-1,.,.
CASSARQGFYSPLHF,TGTGCCAGCAGCGCCCGACAGGGTTTCTATTCACCCCTCCACTTT,TRBJ1-6,TRBV7-8,TRBD1,many
CASSQQVRSGANVLTF,TGTGCCAGCAGCCAGCAGGTCCGCTCTGGGGCCAACGTCCTGACTTTC,TRBJ2-6,TRBV7-6,.,many
CASSQGGKNEQFF,TGCGCCAGCAGCCAAGGGGGAAAAAATGAGCAGTTCTTC,TRBJ2-1,TRBV4-1,.,many
CASSQVRGNTEAFF,TGTGCCAGCAGCCAAGTGCGGGGGAACACTGAAGCTTTCTTT,TRBJ1-1,TRBV3-1,.,many
CATSDFGMEGDEQFF,TGTGCCACCAGTGATTTCGGCATGGAGGGCGATGAGCAGTTCTTC,TRBJ2-1,TRBV24-1,.,many
CASSLYTNTEAFF,TGCGCCAGCAGCTTGTACACAAACACTGAAGCTTTCTTT,TRBJ1-1,TRBV5-1,.,.
CASSLLGVTNQPQHF,TGTGCCAGCAGTTTATTGGGGGTTACTAATCAGCCCCAGCATTTT,TRBJ1-5,TRBV28,.,many
CATIRLSGSPDTQYF,TGTGCCACTATCCGGCTTAGCGGGAGCCCAGATACGCAGTATTTT,TRBJ2-3,TRBV6-1,TRBD2,many
CASSEAGEQYF,TGTGCCAGCAGTGAAGCTGGCGAGCAGTACTTC,TRBJ2-7,TRBV2,.,many
CASRQGGDEKLFF,TGTGCCAGCCGACAGGGGGGAGATGAAAAACTGTTTTTT,TRBJ1-4,TRBV28,TRBD1,many
CSVEQGARTEAFF,TGCAGCGTGGAACAGGGGGCGCGGACTGAAGCTTTCTTT,TRBJ1-1,TRBV29-1,TRBD1,many
CSVVKRAQETQYF,TGCAGCGTTGTAAAACGGGCCCAAGAGACCCAGTACTTC,TRBJ2-5,TRBV29-1,.,many
CASIPGQTYEQYF,TGTGCCAGCATTCCGGGACAAACCTACGAGCAGTACTTC,TRBJ2-7,TRBV28,.,.
CASSYPKGSGRRTQYF,TGTGCCAGCAGTTACCCAAAAGGTAGCGGGAGACGGACCCAGTACTTC,TRBJ2-5,TRBV6-6,TRBD2,many
CSVGDSLNGYTF,TGCAGCGTGGGAGACAGCCTCAACGGCTACACCTTC,TRBJ1-2,TRBV29-1,.,many
CASSFGRTTYEQYF,TGTGCCAGCAGCTTTGGGAGGACCACCTACGAGCAGTACTTC,TRBJ2-7,TRBV11-2,.,many
CASSLVGHGYGYTF,TGTGCCAGCAGCTTAGTAGGGCACGGCTATGGCTACACCTTC,TRBJ1-2,TRBV7-2,.,few
CASSLGGLAFSEQFF,TGTGCCAGCAGCTTAGGGGGACTAGCGTTCAGTGAGCAGTTCTTC,TRBJ2-1,TRBV7-2,TRBD2,.
CASSTGLAGLTDTQYF,TGTGCCAGCAGCACGGGACTAGCGGGACTCACAGATACGCAGTATTTT,TRBJ2-3,TRBV7-2,TRBD2,many
CASSPGGTGATGELFF,TGTGCCAGCAGCCCGGGCGGGACAGGGGCCACCGGGGAGCTGTTTTTT,TRBJ2-2,TRBV5-6,TRBD1,many
CASSFYGPYEQYF,TGTGCCAGCAGTTTCTACGGCCCCTACGAGCAGTACTTC,TRBJ2-7,TRBV28,.,many
CSVVGEVQYF,TGCAGCGTGGTAGGGGAGGTCCAGTACTTC,TRBJ2-5,TRBV29-1,.,many
CASSSPRLAGGSYNEQFF,TGTGCCAGCAGCTCACCAAGACTAGCGGGAGGGTCCTACAATGAGCAGTTCTTC,TRBJ2-1,TRBV11-2,TRBD2,many
CSARVAGWTGELFF,TGCAGTGCTAGAGTGGCAGGGTGGACTGGGGAGCTGTTTTTT,TRBJ2-2,TRBV20-1,.,many
CASSLGLAEETQYF,TGTGCCAGCAGCTTAGGACTGGCGGAAGAGACCCAGTACTTC,TRBJ2-5,TRBV7-9,.,many
CSAAPPGGSTDTQYF,TGCAGTGCTGCCCCCCCTGGCGGGAGCACAGATACGCAGTATTTT,TRBJ2-3,TRBV20-1,.,many
CASSLTGTDEQYF,TGTGCCAGCAGCTTAACCGGGACAGACGAGCAGTACTTC,TRBJ2-7,TRBV7-3,TRBD1,many
CAISEGTGLRETQYF,TGTGCCATCAGTGAAGGGACAGGGTTGCGAGAGACCCAGTACTTC,TRBJ2-5,TRBV10-3,TRBD1,many
CSAEIPASGGEQYF,TGCAGTGCTGAGATCCCGGCCTCCGGGGGGGAGCAGTACTTC,TRBJ2-7,TRBV20-1,TRBD2,many
CAIRGGNAGTDTQYF,TGTGCCATCAGAGGGGGGAACGCCGGCACAGATACGCAGTATTTT,TRBJ2-3,TRBV10-3,.,many
CASSLTDEWAYEQYF,TGTGCCAGCAGCTTAACGGACGAATGGGCCTACGAGCAGTACTTC,TRBJ2-7,TRBV11-2,.,many
CAISPGGVEAFF,TGTGCCATCAGCCCCGGTGGGGTAGAAGCTTTCTTT,TRBJ1-1,TRBV10-3,.,many
CSVGRTNDNEQFF,TGCAGCGTTGGCCGAACCAATGACAATGAGCAGTTCTTC,TRBJ2-1,TRBV29-1,.,many
CASRRPTGIRNEQYF,TGTGCCAGCAGGCGGCCGACAGGCATAAGGAACGAGCAGTACTTC,TRBJ2-7,TRBV7-2,.,many
CASRVRPTDTQYF,TGTGCCAGCAGGGTTAGACCCACAGATACGCAGTATTTT,TRBJ2-3,TRBV27,.,many
CASSRLTGPNQPQHF,TGTGCCAGCAGCCGGTTGACAGGACCCAATCAGCCCCAGCATTTT,TRBJ1-5,TRBV7-9,.,many
CASSQDLRGYNEQFF,TGCGCCAGCAGCCAAGATTTAAGGGGCTACAATGAGCAGTTCTTC,TRBJ2-1,TRBV4-3,.,.
CSARSRGSYNEQFF,TGCAGTGCTAGAAGCAGGGGTTCCTACAATGAGCAGTTCTTC,TRBJ2-1,TRBV20-1,.,many
CASSPLQYRTDTQYF,TGTGCCAGCAGCCCACTACAATATCGCACAGATACGCAGTATTTT,TRBJ2-3,TRBV11-2,.,many